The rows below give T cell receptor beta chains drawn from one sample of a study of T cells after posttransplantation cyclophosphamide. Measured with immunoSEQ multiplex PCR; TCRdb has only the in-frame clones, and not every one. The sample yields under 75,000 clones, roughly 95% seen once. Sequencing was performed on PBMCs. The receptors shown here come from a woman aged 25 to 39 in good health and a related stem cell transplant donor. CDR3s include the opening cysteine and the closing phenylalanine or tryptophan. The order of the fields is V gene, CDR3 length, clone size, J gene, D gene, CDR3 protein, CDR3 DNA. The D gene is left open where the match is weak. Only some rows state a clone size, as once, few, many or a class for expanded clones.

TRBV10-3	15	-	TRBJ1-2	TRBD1	CAIRPPGQVNYGYTF	TGTGCCATCAGGCCGCCGGGACAGGTTAACTATGGCTACACCTTC
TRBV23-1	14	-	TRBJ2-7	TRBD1	CASLIGGRVYEQYF	TGCGCCAGCCTCATAGGGGGCAGGGTCTACGAGCAGTACTTC
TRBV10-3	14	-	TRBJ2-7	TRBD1	CAIGVRDRGYEQYF	TGTGCCATCGGCGTTAGGGACAGGGGCTACGAGCAGTACTTC
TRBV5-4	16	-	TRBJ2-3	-	CASSLALGEGDDTQYF	TGTGCCAGCAGCTTGGCCCTAGGAGAAGGGGACGATACGCAGTATTTT
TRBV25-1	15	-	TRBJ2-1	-	CASSPWKMGRDKQFF	TGTGCCAGCAGCCCCTGGAAGATGGGGCGGGATAAGCAGTTCTTC
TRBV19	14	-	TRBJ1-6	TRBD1	CASYPGQGGSPLHF	TGTGCCAGTTACCCGGGACAGGGCGGCTCACCCCTCCACTTT
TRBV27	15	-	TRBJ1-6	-	CASSSKTGASSPLHF	TGTGCCAGCAGTTCGAAGACAGGTGCCTCTTCACCCCTCCACTTT
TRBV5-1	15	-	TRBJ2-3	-	CASSLGAGATDTQYF	TGCGCCAGCAGCTTGGGGGCGGGGGCCACAGATACGCAGTATTTT
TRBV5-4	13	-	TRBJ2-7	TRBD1	CASSTGTGYEQYF	TGTGCCAGCAGCACGGGGACAGGCTACGAGCAGTACTTC
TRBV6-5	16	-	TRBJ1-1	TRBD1	CASSYRKTGGNTEAFF	TGTGCCAGCAGTTACCGAAAGACAGGGGGCAATACTGAAGCTTTCTTT
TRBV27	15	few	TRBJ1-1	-	CASSLYSGAIQGAFF	TGTGCCAGCAGTTTATACTCAGGGGCCATCCAAGGGGCTTTCTTT
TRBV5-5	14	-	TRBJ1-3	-	CASSFGASGNTIYF	TGTGCCAGCAGCTTTGGGGCCTCTGGAAACACCATATATTTT
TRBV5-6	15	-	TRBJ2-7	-	CASSLGRQGTYEQYF	TGTGCCAGCAGCTTGGGTCGTCAGGGGACTTACGAGCAGTACTTC
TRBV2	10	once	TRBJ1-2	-	CASISDGYTF	TGTGCCAGCATCTCGGATGGCTACACCTTC
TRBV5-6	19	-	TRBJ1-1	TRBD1	CASSFMGDRGYAGGTEAFF	TGTGCCAGCAGCTTCATGGGGGACAGGGGATATGCTGGGGGCACTGAAGCTTTCTTT
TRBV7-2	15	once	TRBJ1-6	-	CASSLVAGADSPLHF	TGTGCCAGCAGCTTAGTAGCGGGGGCTGATTCACCCCTCCACTTT
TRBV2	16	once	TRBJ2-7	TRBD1	CASSRMGQGLAYEQYF	TGTGCCAGCAGTCGCATGGGACAGGGCTTGGCCTACGAGCAGTACTTC
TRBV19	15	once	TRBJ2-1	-	CASSIFGSSANEQFF	TGTGCCAGTAGTATTTTCGGGTCCAGCGCAAACGAGCAGTTCTTC
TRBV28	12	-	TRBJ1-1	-	CASTDHVAEAFF	TGTGCCAGCACCGACCACGTGGCTGAAGCTTTCTTT
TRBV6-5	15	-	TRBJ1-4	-	CASSASYSLGEKLFF	TGTGCCAGCAGTGCCAGCTACAGCCTAGGAGAAAAACTGTTTTTT
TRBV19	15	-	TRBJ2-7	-	CASSKTGTDTYEQYF	TGTGCCAGTAGTAAGACCGGGACCGACACGTACGAGCAGTACTTC
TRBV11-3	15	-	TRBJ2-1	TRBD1	CASSLGTGGRHEQFF	TGTGCCAGCAGCTTAGGGACAGGGGGGCGTCATGAGCAGTTCTTC
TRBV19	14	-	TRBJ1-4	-	CASSMVRNNEKLFF	TGTGCCAGTAGTATGGTACGGAATAATGAAAAACTGTTTTTT
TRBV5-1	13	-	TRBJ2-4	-	CASSWRGGDIQYF	TGCGCCAGCAGCTGGAGAGGGGGGGACATTCAGTACTTC
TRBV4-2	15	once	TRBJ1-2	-	CASSQGRYGDYGYTF	TGTGCCAGCAGCCAGGGGAGGTACGGCGACTATGGCTACACCTTC
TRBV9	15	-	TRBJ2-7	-	CASSVVWRVDYEQYF	TGTGCCAGCAGCGTAGTATGGCGGGTAGACTACGAGCAGTACTTC
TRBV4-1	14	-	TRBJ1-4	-	CASSQTHRDEKLFF	TGCGCCAGCAGCCAAACACACAGGGATGAAAAACTGTTTTTT
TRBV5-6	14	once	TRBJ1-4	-	CASSLAWGVEKLFF	TGTGCCAGCAGCTTGGCTTGGGGTGTGGAAAAACTGTTTTTT
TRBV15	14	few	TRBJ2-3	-	CATSRDNGVDTQYF	TGTGCCACCAGCAGAGATAACGGCGTAGATACGCAGTATTTT
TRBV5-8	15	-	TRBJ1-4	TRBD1	CASSFDRGRLEKLFF	TGTGCCAGCAGCTTCGACAGGGGGAGGCTAGAAAAACTGTTTTTT
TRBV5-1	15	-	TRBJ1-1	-	CASSLAAGLDTEAFF	TGCGCCAGCAGCTTGGCGGCGGGCTTGGACACTGAAGCTTTCTTT
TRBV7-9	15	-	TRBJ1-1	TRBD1	CASSLGQGGNTEAFF	TGTGCCAGCAGCTTAGGGCAGGGGGGAAACACTGAAGCTTTCTTT
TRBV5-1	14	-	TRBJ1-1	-	CASSLVGANTEAFF	TGCGCCAGCAGCTTGGTAGGGGCGAACACTGAAGCTTTCTTT
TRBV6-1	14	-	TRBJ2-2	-	CASSETWLAGELFF	TGTGCCAGCAGTGAAACGTGGTTAGCCGGGGAGCTGTTTTTT
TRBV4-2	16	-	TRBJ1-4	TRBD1	CASSPGQGGINEKLFF	TGTGCCAGCAGCCCGGGACAGGGGGGAATCAATGAAAAACTGTTTTTT
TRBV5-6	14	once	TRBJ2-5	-	CASSPPGVQETQYF	TGTGCCAGCAGCCCCCCAGGGGTCCAAGAGACCCAGTACTTC
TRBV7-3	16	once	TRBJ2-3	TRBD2	CASSPTSGDVTDTQYF	TGTGCCAGCAGCCCCACTAGCGGGGACGTCACAGATACGCAGTATTTT
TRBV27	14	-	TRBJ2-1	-	CASSFVNRHNEQFF	TGTGCCAGCAGTTTTGTGAACCGCCACAATGAGCAGTTCTTC
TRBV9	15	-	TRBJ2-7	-	CASSVGTGRAHEQYF	TGTGCCAGCAGCGTAGGAACGGGGAGAGCCCACGAGCAGTACTTC
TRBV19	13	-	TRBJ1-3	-	CASRYSSGNTIYF	TGTGCCAGTAGGTATAGTTCGGGAAACACCATATATTTT
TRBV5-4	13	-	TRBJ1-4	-	CASSLGSNEKLFF	TGTGCCAGCAGCTTAGGGAGTAATGAAAAACTGTTTTTT
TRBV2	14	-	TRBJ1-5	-	CASSRDGGNQPQHF	TGTGCCAGCAGTAGGGACGGAGGCAATCAGCCCCAGCATTTT
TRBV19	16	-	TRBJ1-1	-	CASSIGGGGTNTEAFF	TGTGCCAGTAGTATTGGGGGTGGTGGGACGAACACTGAAGCTTTCTTT
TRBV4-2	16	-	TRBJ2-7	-	CASSQDRTLSSYEQYF	TGTGCCAGCAGCCAAGATAGGACCCTTTCGAGTTACGAGCAGTACTTC
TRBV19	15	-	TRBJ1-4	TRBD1	CASSAHTGVNEKLFF	TGTGCCAGTAGTGCCCACACAGGGGTTAATGAAAAACTGTTTTTT